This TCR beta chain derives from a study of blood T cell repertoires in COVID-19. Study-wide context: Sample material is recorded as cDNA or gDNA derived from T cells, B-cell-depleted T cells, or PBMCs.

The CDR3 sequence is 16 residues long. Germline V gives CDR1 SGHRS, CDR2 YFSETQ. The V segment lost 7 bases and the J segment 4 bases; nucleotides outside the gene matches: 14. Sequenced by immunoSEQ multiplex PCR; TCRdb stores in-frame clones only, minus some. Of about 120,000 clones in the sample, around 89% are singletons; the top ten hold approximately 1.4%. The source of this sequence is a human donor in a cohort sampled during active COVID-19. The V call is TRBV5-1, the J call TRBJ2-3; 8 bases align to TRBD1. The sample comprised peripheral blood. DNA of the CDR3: TGCGCCAGCTCCCGGGGTCCAGGGGGCCGGGCAGATACGCAGTATTTT. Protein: CASSRGPGGRADTQYF. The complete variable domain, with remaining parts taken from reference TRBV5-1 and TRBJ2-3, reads KAGVTQTPRYLIKTRGQQVTLSCSPISGHRSVSWYQQTPGQGLQFLFEYFSETQRNKGNFPGRFSGRQFSNSRSEMNVSTLELGDSALYLCASSRGPGGRADTQYFGPGTRLTVL.